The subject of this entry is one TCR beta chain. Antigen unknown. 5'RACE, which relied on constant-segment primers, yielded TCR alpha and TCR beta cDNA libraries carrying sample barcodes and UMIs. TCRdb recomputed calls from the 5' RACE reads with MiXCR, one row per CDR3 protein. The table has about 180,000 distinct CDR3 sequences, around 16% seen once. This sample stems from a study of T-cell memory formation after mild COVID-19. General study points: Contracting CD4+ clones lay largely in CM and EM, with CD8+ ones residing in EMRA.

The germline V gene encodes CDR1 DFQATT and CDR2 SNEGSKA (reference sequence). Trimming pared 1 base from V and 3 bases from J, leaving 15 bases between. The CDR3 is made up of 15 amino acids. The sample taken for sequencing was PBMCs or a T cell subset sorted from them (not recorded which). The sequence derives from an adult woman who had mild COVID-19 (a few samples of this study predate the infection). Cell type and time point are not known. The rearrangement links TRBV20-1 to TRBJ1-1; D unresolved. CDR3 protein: CSARGNHGSDTEAFF. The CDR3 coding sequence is TGCAGTGCTAGAGGAAATCACGGGTCGGACACTGAAGCTTTCTTT.